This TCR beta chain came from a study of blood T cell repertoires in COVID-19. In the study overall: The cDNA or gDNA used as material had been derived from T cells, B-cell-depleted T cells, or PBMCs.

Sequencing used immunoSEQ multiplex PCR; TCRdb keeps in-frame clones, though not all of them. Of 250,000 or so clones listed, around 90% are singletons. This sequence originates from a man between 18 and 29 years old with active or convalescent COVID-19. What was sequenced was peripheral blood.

CDR3 coding DNA: TGTGCCAGTAGGGCGGGATCGGGCACCGGGGAGCTGTTTTTT. Translated, it gives CASRAGSGTGELFF. V is TRBV19 and J is TRBJ2-2, with a weak D call TRBD2 (6 bases). CDR1 and CDR2 from the germline V gene are LNHDA and SQIVND (reference sequence). Trimming pared 6 bases from V and 4 bases from J, leaving 12 bases between. The CDR3 has 14 residues.